This is a list of T cell receptor beta chains from one sample in a study of blood T cell repertoires in COVID-19. Assay: immunoSEQ multiplex PCR; the TCRdb copy retains only in-frame clones and omits some. Here the sample spans about 350,000 clones, about nine tenths being singletons. Material: PBMCs or T cells enriched from blood (not recorded which). The receptors were sampled from a woman younger than 45 who had been exposed to COVID-19. CDR3s include the opening cysteine and the closing phenylalanine or tryptophan. The order of the fields is V gene, D gene, clone size, J gene, CDR3 protein, CDR3 DNA. A D gene is named only where the DNA matches it firmly. Not every row has a clone size; where given, it reads once, few, many or a size class.

>TRBV27|TRBD1|once|TRBJ1-1
CASSLLGTVMNTEAFF
TGTGCCAGCAGTTTATTGGGGACAGTCATGAACACTGAAGCTTTCTTT
>TRBV11-2|TRBD1|.|TRBJ1-1
CASSSQQGLEAFF
TGTGCCAGCAGCTCCCAACAGGGGCTTGAAGCTTTCTTT
>TRBV19|TRBD2|.|TRBJ2-4
CASSNLLAGGSIAKNIQYF
TGTGCCAGTAGTAACCTTCTAGCGGGAGGGTCCATAGCCAAAAACATTCAGTACTTC
>TRBV6-6|.|.|TRBJ2-1
CASRTGDEQFF
TGTGCCAGCAGGACCGGGGATGAGCAGTTCTTC
>TRBV30|.|.|TRBJ1-6
CALGRREPSPLHF
TGTGCCTTGGGCCGACGGGAACCCTCACCCCTCCACTTT
>TRBV3-1/TRBV3-2|.|.|TRBJ2-3
CASSQVIGSTDTQYF
TGTGCCAGCAGCCAAGTAATCGGGAGCACAGATACGCAGTATTTT
>TRBV6-5|TRBD1|.|TRBJ1-5
CASSQDRGQPQHF
TGTGCCAGCAGCCAGGACAGGGGACAGCCCCAGCATTTT
>TRBV12-3/TRBV12-4|.|.|TRBJ1-1
CASSYGGGTEAFF
TGTGCCAGCAGTTACGGTGGAGGCACTGAAGCTTTCTTT
>TRBV20-1|TRBD2|few|TRBJ2-7
CSASWSSGPSSYEQYF
TGCAGTGCTAGTTGGTCTAGCGGGCCGAGCTCCTACGAGCAGTACTTC
>TRBV18|TRBD1|.|TRBJ1-1
CASSPGQGAKTEAFF
TGTGCCAGCTCACCAGGACAGGGGGCGAAGACTGAAGCTTTCTTT
>TRBV28|TRBD2|.|TRBJ2-7
CASSLGTSGRSYEQYF
TGTGCCAGCAGTTTAGGGACTAGCGGGAGATCCTACGAGCAGTACTTC
>TRBV28|.|.|TRBJ2-7
CASSTVLSSYEQYF
TGTGCCAGCAGTACAGTGTTAAGCTCCTACGAGCAGTACTTC
>TRBV10-1|.|.|TRBJ2-7
CARDDTTTYEQYF
TGCGCCCGGGATGATACAACGACCTACGAGCAGTACTTC
>TRBV28|.|.|TRBJ1-2
CASRPSGGNYGYTF
TGTGCCAGCAGACCCTCGGGGGGAAACTATGGCTACACCTTC